One and the same sample provided the 29 T cell receptor beta chains below, sequenced in a study of shared clonotypes between healthy human individuals (dated by TCRdb to about 2020). The library came from the immunoSEQ multiplex PCR assay. Sourced from immuneACCESS, this table was stored by TCRdb with only in-frame sequences that have V and J called. A share of the clones is absent; for the studies checked, an unresolved V gene accounts for under half, and the remainder has no known explanation. In all, the sample holds 2.3 million or so clones, and approximately 95% of those were seen once. In total, the top ten clones hold under 0.45% of the sample. The sample was naive CD4+ T cells from PBMCs. The sample's cell subset or site label, in plain terms: CD45RA+ positively selected. Every receptor here comes from a man younger than 35 in good health. Some clones in this sample may be carry-over from other donors' samples.

The chain carries TRBV9 and TRBJ1-5, with unresolved D. CDR1 is SGDLS and CDR2 is YYNGEE in the germline V gene. The CDR3 is 16 amino acids. The V gene lost 3 bases and the J gene lost 3 bases, with 16 bases spanning the gap. The CDR3 DNA follows: TGTGCCAGCAGCGCCTCCTCCGACGGCTACAATCAGCCCCAGCATTTT. This encodes CASSASSDGYNQPQHF.

This chain joins TRBV2 and TRBJ2-7; D may be TRBD2 (5 bases). The V gene's germline CDR1 is SNHLY and CDR2 FYNNEI. The CDR3 spans 14 residues. V lost 10 bases to trimming and J lost 0 bases, with 16 bases between them. CDR3 DNA: TGTGCCACCTCGCCTGGCGGGTACTCCTACGAGCAGTACTTC. This codes for CATSPGGYSYEQYF. Supplemented by reference TRBV2 and TRBJ2-7, the full variable domain reads EPEVTQTPSHQVTQMGQEVILRCVPISNHLYFYWYRQILGQKVEFLVSFYNNEISEKSEIFDDQFSVERPDGSNFTLKIRSTKLEDSAMYFCATSPGGYSYEQYFGPGTRLTVT.

The rearrangement uses TRBV19 and TRBJ1-5, with TRBD1 matching over 7 bases. V shed 6 bases and J 4 bases; nucleotides not matched to a gene: 21. CDR1 and CDR2 from the germline V gene are LNHDA and SQIVND (reference sequence). The CDR3 sequence is 19 residues long. CDR3 nucleotides: TGTGCCAGTAGCTATCTGCCTCCTGGTGGGAGGGGGCCAAATCAGCCCCAGCATTTT. Its translation is CASSYLPPGGRGPNQPQHF.

The gene calls are TRBV9 and TRBJ2-3, with 11 bases identical to TRBD2. Germline CDR1 reads SGDLS; CDR2 reads YYNGEE. V was pared by 0 bases and J by 1 base, with 7 bases of the junction left unmatched. The CDR3 is 18 amino acids. As DNA, the CDR3 is TGTGCCAGCAGCGTAGGAATCGCTAGCGGGGGGCGCACAGATACGCAGTATTTT. It encodes CASSVGIASGGRTDTQYF. Looking up the rest from reference TRBV9 and TRBJ2-3 gives the full variable domain: DSGVTQTPKHLITATGQRVTLRCSPRSGDLSVYWYQQSLDQGLQFLIQYYNGEERAKGNILERFSAQQFPDLHSELNLSSLELGDSALYFCASSVGIASGGRTDTQYFGPGTRLTVL.

This chain uses TRBV12-5 with TRBJ2-7, with D perhaps TRBD1 (5 bases). There are 16 residues in the CDR3. CDR1 and CDR2 (germline): LGHNT, FRNRAP. The ends were cut back, 4 bases at V and 3 bases at J, with 19 bases in the middle. CDR3 coding DNA: TGTGCTAGTGGTTCGACCCCCCCGGACAACCACTACGAGCAGTACTTC. The encoded protein is CASGSTPPDNHYEQYF. Supplemented by reference TRBV12-5 and TRBJ2-7, the full variable domain reads DARVTQTPRHKVTEMGQEVTMRCQPILGHNTVFWYRQTMMQGLELLAYFRNRAPLDDSGMPKDRFSAEMPDATLATLKIQPSEPRDSAVYFCASGSTPPDNHYEQYFGPGTRLTVT.

The chain combines TRBV11-1 with TRBJ2-3, with D tentatively TRBD1 or TRBD2 (5 bases each). V lost 5 bases, J lost 3 bases, and 15 bases lay in between. Germline lookup yields CDR1 SGHAT and CDR2 FQDESV (reference sequence). The length of the CDR3 is 15 residues. CDR3 sequence: CASSPGPRRTDTQYF. The CDR3 bases are TGTGCCAGCAGCCCGGGACCTCGTAGGACAGATACGCAGTATTTT.

The chain recombines TRBV11-1 with TRBJ1-1, with 8 bases identical to TRBD1. V was pared by 3 bases and J by 5 bases, with 2 bases of the junction left unmatched. This CDR3 has 13 amino acids. The germline V gene encodes CDR1 SGHAT and CDR2 FQDESV (reference sequence). The CDR3, as DNA: TGTGCCAGCAGCTTCACAGGGGGAACTGAAGCTTTCTTT. Its protein product is CASSFTGGTEAFF.

The rearrangement links TRBV5-1 to TRBJ2-1; TRBD2 matches at 8 bases. Unmatched junction bases numbered 13, after V lost 3 bases and J lost 8 bases. CDR1 and CDR2 (germline): SGHRS, YFSETQ. The CDR3 spans 16 residues. CDR3: CASSYPRGLGGYEQFF. DNA for the CDR3: TGCGCCAGCAGCTACCCTCGGGGACTAGGGGGTTATGAGCAGTTCTTC. The full variable domain, completed using reference TRBV5-1 and TRBJ2-1, is KAGVTQTPRYLIKTRGQQVTLSCSPISGHRSVSWYQQTPGQGLQFLFEYFSETQRNKGNFPGRFSGRQFSNSRSEMNVSTLELGDSALYLCASSYPRGLGGYEQFFGPGTRLTVL.

J is TRBJ2-5 and V is TRBV28; D is ambiguous. V lost 2 bases and J lost 4, with 11 bases in between. Germline V gives CDR1 MDHEN, CDR2 SYDVKM. This CDR3 is 14 amino acids long. CDR3 nucleotide sequence: TGTGCCAGCAGTTTAACCCACGGCGGAGAGACCCAGTACTTC. This codes for CASSLTHGGETQYF. The full variable domain, in which reference TRBV28 and TRBJ2-5 provide the parts outside the CDR3, is DVKVTQSSRYLVKRTGEKVFLECVQDMDHENMFWYRQDPGLGLRLIYFSYDVKMKEKGDIPEGYSVSREKKERFSLILESASTNQTSMYLCASSLTHGGETQYFGPGTRLLVL.

In its sample, this clone was seen once. The V and J genes are TRBV5-1 and TRBJ2-5; D call uncertain. The CDR3 runs 16 residues. CDR1 and CDR2 from the germline V gene are SGHRS and YFSETQ. V lost 1 base to trimming and J lost 4 bases, with 17 bases between them. This chain's CDR3 is CASSLILEMTGETQYF. In nucleotides, the CDR3 is TGCGCCAGCAGCTTGATTCTGGAGATGACTGGAGAGACCCAGTACTTC.

The chain is built from TRBV28 and TRBJ1-2; 7 bases are shared with TRBD1. Germline lookup yields CDR1 MDHEN and CDR2 SYDVKM. Losses at the gene ends were 7 bases for V and 4 bases for J; bases not matched to a gene: 9. The CDR3 sequence is 14 residues long. CDR3 loop: CASNPRGGGYGYTF. The CDR3 DNA sequence: TGTGCCAGCAACCCTAGAGGGGGCGGCTATGGCTACACCTTC.

This clone was seen just once. The genes are TRBV28 and TRBJ1-2; 9 bases fit TRBD1. Germline lookup yields CDR1 MDHEN and CDR2 SYDVKM. The CDR3 spans 15 residues. After removal of 10 bases from V and 3 bases from J, the junction contained 12 bases not matched to a gene. CDR3 coding DNA: TGTGCCACCCCTGGGACAGGGTTTTTTGACTATGGCTACACCTTC. Its protein product is CATPGTGFFDYGYTF.

V usage is TRBV5-8 and J usage is TRBJ2-2; D is unresolved. The germline V and J ends were trimmed by 4 bases and 0 bases, with 4 bases remaining between them. CDR1 is SGHTS and CDR2 is YDEGEE in the germline V gene. This CDR3 has 13 residues. Written as DNA, the CDR3 is TGTGCCAGCAGCCCCCCGAACACCGGGGAGCTGTTTTTT. It translates to CASSPPNTGELFF. The variable domain in full, completed from reference TRBV5-8 and TRBJ2-2, reads EAGVTQSPTHLIKTRGQQATLRCSPISGHTSVYWYQQALGLGLQFLLWYDEGEERNRGNFPPRFSGRQFPNYSSELNVNALELEDSALYLCASSPPNTGELFFGEGSRLTVL.

The J gene is TRBJ1-2, the V gene TRBV4-3; the D gene is possibly TRBD1 (5 bases). V shed 3 bases and J shed 8 bases, with 16 bases lying between them. The CDR3 has 14 residues. Germline V CDR1 and CDR2: LGHNA, YSLEER. The CDR3 reads CASSQGLNPGGYTF. Here the CDR3 DNA reads TGCGCCAGCAGCCAGGGGCTAAATCCTGGGGGCTACACCTTC.

V is TRBV14 and J is TRBJ1-6; D remains ambiguous. CDR1 is SGHDN and CDR2 is FVKESK in the germline V gene. Trimming took 3 bases from V and 10 from J, leaving 10 bases between them. This CDR3 region has 13 residues. DNA of the CDR3: TGTGCCAGCAGCCATTCCGGTAGCTCACCCCTCCACTTT. Translation gives CASSHSGSSPLHF. The full variable domain, completed using reference TRBV14 and TRBJ1-6, is EAGVTQFPSHSVIEKGQTVTLRCDPISGHDNLYWYRRVMGKEIKFLLHFVKESKQDESGMPNNRFLAERTGGTYSTLKVQPAELEDSGVYFCASSHSGSSPLHFGNGTRLTVT.

The chain combines TRBV6-5 with TRBJ1-1; a weak D match, TRBD1 (6 bases). The germline CDR1 and CDR2 sequences are MNHEY and SVGAGI. The CDR3 consists of 12 residues. V gave up 5 bases and J gave up 7 bases, with 11 bases separating them. In nucleotides, the CDR3 is TGTGCCAGCAGTAGCTCAGGGGTTGAAGCTTTCTTT. It yields the protein CASSSSGVEAFF.

This chain links TRBV4-3 with TRBJ1-3; D gene uncertain. Trimming left V 0 bases short and J 0 bases short, with 6 bases between. The germline gives CDR1 LGHNA, CDR2 YSLEER. The CDR3 is 15 residues long. CDR3 bases: TGCGCCAGCAGCCAAGACAGCTACTCTGGAAACACCATATATTTT. Translated, it gives CASSQDSYSGNTIYF.

This sequence joins TRBV4-3 and TRBJ1-5; D unclear. Germline V gene sequence: CDR1 LGHNA, CDR2 YSLEER. The CDR3 is made up of 15 amino acids. The V and J ends lost 0 bases and 6 bases respectively, with 12 bases between them. The CDR3 DNA is TGCGCCAGCAGCCAAGATCTTGGAAGGCGTCAGCCCCAGCATTTT. It specifies CASSQDLGRRQPQHF.

This clone was detected only once. The chain employs TRBV5-5 and TRBJ2-7, with 9 bases lining up with TRBD1. With V trimmed by 5 bases and J by 4 bases, 7 bases remained unmatched. CDR3 length: 14 residues. The germline V gene has CDR1 SGHKS and CDR2 YYEKEE (reference sequence). The DNA for the CDR3 is TGTGCCAGCAGTATACAGGGGGCAGGGTACGAGCAGTACTTC. Protein sequence: CASSIQGAGYEQYF.

This clone was counted a single time. The sample has other DNA sequences that encode this CDR3 too. V gene TRBV7-2 combines with J gene TRBJ1-1, with D unresolved. With 2 bases removed from V and 0 bases from J, the gap between germline ends came to 7 bases. Germline V lookup: CDR1 SGHTA, CDR2 FQGNSA. The CDR3 runs 14 residues. The CDR3 sequence is CASSLTPLNTEAFF. Written as DNA, the CDR3 is TGTGCCAGCAGCTTAACACCCCTGAACACTGAAGCTTTCTTT.

This clone occurred a few times. The sample carries other DNA sequences with the same CDR3. This chain links TRBV6-5 with TRBJ1-1; D remains ambiguous. Germline V gene sequence: CDR1 MNHEY, CDR2 SVGAGI. V was shortened by 5 bases and J by 1 base, with 8 bases between the two germline ends. This CDR3 contains 13 residues. CDR3 coding DNA: TGTGCCAGCAGTCCCTTGGGGAACACTGAAGCTTTCTTT. This codes for CASSPLGNTEAFF.

This chain connects TRBV4-3 to TRBJ1-2; possible D gene TRBD1, 5 bases. CDR1 and CDR2 (germline): LGHNA, YSLEER. This CDR3 is 15 amino acids long. With 0 bases removed from V and 7 bases from J, the gap between germline ends came to 15 bases. This CDR3 reads CASSQDPPGGGGYTF. CDR3 in DNA: TGCGCCAGCAGCCAAGACCCCCCGGGGGGAGGTGGCTACACCTTC.

The chain recombines TRBV7-2 with TRBJ2-2, with TRBD2 as a possible D gene (6 bases). Germline V gene lookup returns CDR1 SGHTA and CDR2 FQGNSA. V lost 7 bases and J lost 2, with 17 bases in between. The CDR3 is 16 residues long. The CDR3 loop reads CASTSVGSLNTGELFF. The CDR3 nucleotides read TGTGCCAGCACCTCAGTCGGGAGCTTAAACACCGGGGAGCTGTTTTTT. The variable domain in full, with the rest retrieved from reference TRBV7-2 and TRBJ2-2, is GAGVSQSPSNKVTEKGKDVELRCDPISGHTALYWYRQSLGQGLEFLIYFQGNSAPDKSGLPSDRFSAERTGGSVSTLTIQRTQQEDSAVYLCASTSVGSLNTGELFFGEGSRLTVL.

The chain couples TRBV30 to TRBJ2-1; 10 bases line up with TRBD2. Germline loops: CDR1 GTSNPN, CDR2 SVGIG (reference sequence). V lost 7 bases, J lost 6 bases, and 3 bases stayed unmatched. CDR3 length: 12 residues. This CDR3 reads CAFLAGANEQFF. In DNA form, the CDR3 reads TGTGCCTTCCTAGCGGGAGCCAATGAGCAGTTCTTC.

The gene calls are TRBV29-1 and TRBJ1-1; 11 nucleotides match TRBD1. Germline values: CDR1 SQVTM, CDR2 ANQGSEA. The CDR3 contains 14 residues. V lost 6 bases to trimming and J lost 4 bases; unmatched junction nucleotides: 7. CDR3 nucleotide sequence: TGCAGCGTCCGGGACAGGGGGGGAGGCACTGAAGCTTTCTTT. It codes for CSVRDRGGGTEAFF.

Concerning this clone: Other DNA sequences in the sample encode the same CDR3. The chain joins TRBV19 to TRBJ2-2; 7 bases fit TRBD1. Trimming at V came to 3 bases and at J to 1 base, leaving 2 bases not matched to a gene. The germline V gene encodes CDR1 LNHDA and CDR2 SQIVND (reference sequence). The CDR3 loop spans 15 amino acids. As DNA, the CDR3 is TGTGCCAGTAGTATCGGGACAGTGAACACCGGGGAGCTGTTTTTT. This gives the protein CASSIGTVNTGELFF. Complete variable domain (other parts from reference TRBV19 and TRBJ2-2): DGGITQSPKYLFRKEGQNVTLSCEQNLNHDAMYWYRQDPGQGLRLIYYSQIVNDFQKGDIAEGYSVSREKKESFPLTVTSAQKNPTAFYLCASSIGTVNTGELFFGEGSRLTVL.

This chain uses TRBV19 with TRBJ1-5, with a weak D call TRBD1 (6 bases). In germline, CDR1 is LNHDA, CDR2 SQIVND (reference sequence). Trimming pared 3 bases from V and 7 bases from J, leaving 13 bases between. This CDR3 has 14 residues. CDR3 in amino acids: CASSIRGARQPQHF. The DNA of the CDR3 is TGTGCCAGTAGTATTCGGGGGGCTAGACAGCCCCAGCATTTT.

This chain uses TRBV5-1 with TRBJ2-3; D might be TRBD2 (6 bases). V shed 4 bases and J shed 3 bases, with 12 bases lying between them. The CDR3 has 14 residues. Germline loops: CDR1 SGHRS, CDR2 YFSETQ. In DNA, the CDR3 is TGCGCCAGCAGCCTAGCGTGGGGGACAGATACGCAGTATTTT. It is translated as CASSLAWGTDTQYF.

The V gene is TRBV29-1, the J gene TRBJ1-2; 11 bases match TRBD1. The V gene end was trimmed by 5 bases and the J gene end by 5 bases; junction bases not matched to a gene: 4. Per germline, CDR1 SQVTM and CDR2 ANQGSEA. CDR3 size: 13 residues. CDR3 in amino acids: CSVNRDRGYGYTF. CDR3 sequence (DNA): TGCAGCGTTAACCGGGACAGGGGGTATGGCTACACCTTC.